This TCR beta chain derives from a study of metastatic and nonmetastatic thyroid tumors. Study-wide background: It was across blood and tumor or nodule tissue from malignant and benign thyroid patients that repertoires were compared.

Study-wide points: As reported, TCR beta diversity in blood and tumor was significantly higher in malignant thyroid tumors than in benign nodules.

In the original workflow: Clinicopathological groups supplied CDR3 differences that were used to build a distant-metastasis classifier for papillary thyroid cancer. TCRdb re-processed the PCR reads through MiXCR. TCRdb's processing, not the study's, gives the V and J calls here. The data contain fewer than 40,000 clones, about 45% of them singletons. Treatment of any kind had been given to no patient before thyroid surgery. This clone was found a few times. Its antigen is unknown. The V and J ends lost 6 bases and 0 bases respectively, with 12 bases between them. This CDR3 spans 15 amino acids. Per germline, CDR1 MNHNS and CDR2 SASEGT.

This TCR derives from a male donor with papillary thyroid cancer or a benign thyroid nodule (not recorded which). Some clones in this sample may be carry-over from other donors' samples. The chain couples TRBV6-1 to TRBJ1-3, with a tentative D call TRBD1 (5 bases). Sequenced input: tumor tissue. CDR3 sequence reads: CASRRAGFSGNTIYF. CDR3 coding DNA: TGTGCCAGCAGACGCGCAGGGTTCTCTGGAAACACCATATATTTT.